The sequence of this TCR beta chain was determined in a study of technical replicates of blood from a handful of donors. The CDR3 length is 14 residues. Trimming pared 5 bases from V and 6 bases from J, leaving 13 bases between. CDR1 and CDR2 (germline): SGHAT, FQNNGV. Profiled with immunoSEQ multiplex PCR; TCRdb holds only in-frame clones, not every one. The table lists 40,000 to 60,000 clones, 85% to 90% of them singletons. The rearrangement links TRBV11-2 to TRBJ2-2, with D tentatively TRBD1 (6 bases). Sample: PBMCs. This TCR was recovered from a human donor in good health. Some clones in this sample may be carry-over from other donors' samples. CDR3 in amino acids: CASSEQGEAGELFF. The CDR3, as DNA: TGTGCCAGCAGCGAACAGGGTGAGGCCGGGGAGCTGTTTTTT.